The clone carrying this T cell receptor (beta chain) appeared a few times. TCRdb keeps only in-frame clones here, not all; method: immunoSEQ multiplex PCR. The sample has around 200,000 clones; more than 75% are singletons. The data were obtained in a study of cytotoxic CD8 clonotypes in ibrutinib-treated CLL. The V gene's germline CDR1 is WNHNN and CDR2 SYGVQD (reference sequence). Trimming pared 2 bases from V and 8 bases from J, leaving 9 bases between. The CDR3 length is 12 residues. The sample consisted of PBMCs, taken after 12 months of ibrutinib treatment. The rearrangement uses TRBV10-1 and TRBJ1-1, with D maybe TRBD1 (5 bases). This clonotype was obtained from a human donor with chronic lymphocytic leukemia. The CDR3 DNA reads TGCGCCAGCAGTGAGACGACAGACGAAGCTTTCTTT. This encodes CASSETTDEAFF.